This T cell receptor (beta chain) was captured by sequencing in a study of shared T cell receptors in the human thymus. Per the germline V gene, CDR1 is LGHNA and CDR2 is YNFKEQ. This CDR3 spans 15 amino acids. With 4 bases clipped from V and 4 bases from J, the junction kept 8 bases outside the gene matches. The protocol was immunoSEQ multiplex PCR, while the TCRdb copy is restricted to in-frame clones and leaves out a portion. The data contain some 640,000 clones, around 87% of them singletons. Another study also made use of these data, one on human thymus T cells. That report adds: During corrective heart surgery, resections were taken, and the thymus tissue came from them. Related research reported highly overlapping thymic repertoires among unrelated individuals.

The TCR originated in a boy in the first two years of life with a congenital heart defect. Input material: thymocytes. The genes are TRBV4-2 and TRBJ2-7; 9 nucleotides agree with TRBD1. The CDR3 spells CASSLGPDRGYEQYF. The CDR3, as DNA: TGTGCCAGCAGCCTTGGTCCGGACAGGGGTTACGAGCAGTACTTC.